Sequencing of this T cell receptor (beta chain) was carried out in a study of blood T cell repertoires in COVID-19. Across the study: COVID-19 samples, acute and convalescent, were from the United States, Italy and Spain. T cells, B-cell-depleted T cells, or PBMCs provided the cDNA or gDNA that served as material.

Participants spanned ages about 18 to 100 years and resided in around 25 US areas. Cohorts were assigned according to the clinical history that participants reported. The CDR3 has 15 amino acids. CDR1 is SEHNR and CDR2 is FQNEAQ in the germline V gene (reference sequence). Trimming cost V 5 bases and J 3 bases; bases outside gene matches: 6. Libraries were prepared by immunoSEQ multiplex PCR; TCRdb keeps only in-frame clonotypes and omits some of them. Seen here are some 170,000 clones, roughly 84% observed once, and the top ten hold roughly 15%. The sequence derives from a man aged 50-60 years who had recovered from COVID-19. Material: PBMCs or T cells enriched from blood (not recorded which). This rearrangement joins TRBV7-9 to TRBJ1-5, with 8 bases matching TRBD1. The CDR3 loop is CASSRTGYDNQPQHF. CDR3 bases: TGTGCCAGCAGCAGGACAGGGTATGACAATCAGCCCCAGCATTTT.